The rows below give T cell receptor beta chains drawn from one sample of a study of T cells in tuberculosis. TCRdb's copy holds only in-frame clones and misses some; the assay was immunoSEQ multiplex PCR. The data show about 49,000 clones, 90% to 95% seen once. The sequences come from PBMCs, collected at tuberculosis diagnosis. The receptors were gathered from an adult with tuberculosis. CDR3s include the opening cysteine and the closing phenylalanine or tryptophan. A D gene is named only where the DNA matches it firmly. Only part of the rows carry a size: once, few, many, or a class if the clone is expanded.

TRBV19	NA	TRBJ2-3	TRBD1	TGTGCCACCAGGACAGGGACTAGCACAGATACGCAGTATTTT	CATRTGTSTDTQYF
TRBV10-3	NA	TRBJ1-5	TRBD1	TGTGCCATCAGTGAGGGCCGACAGGGGATTCCTTCTATAAGCAATCAGCCCCAGCATTTT	CAISEGRQGIPSISNQPQHF
TRBV15	NA	TRBJ2-6	NA	TGTGCCACCAGCAGAGGAACAGGATCCGGGGCCAACGTCCTGACTTTC	CATSRGTGSGANVLTF
TRBV27	NA	TRBJ1-2	NA	TGTGCCAGCAGGCCCCTTCTTCAGGGTCTTAACTATGGCTACACCTTC	CASRPLLQGLNYGYTF
TRBV4-3	NA	TRBJ2-1	TRBD2	TGCGCCAGCAGCCAGGGACTAGCGGGAGTGGGTGAGCAGTTCTTC	CASSQGLAGVGEQFF
TRBV5-6	once	TRBJ1-5	TRBD1	TGTGCCAGCACCAATTGGACAGGGAGTCATCAGCCCCAGCATTTT	CASTNWTGSHQPQHF
TRBV7-8	NA	TRBJ2-1	TRBD2	TGTGCCAGCAGCTTAACGACTAGCGGGAAGGTTAACAATGAGCAGTTCTTC	CASSLTTSGKVNNEQFF
TRBV27	NA	TRBJ2-7	TRBD2	TGTGCCACCTATCCGGGACTAGCGGGGCCCACCTACGAGCAGTACTTC	CATYPGLAGPTYEQYF
TRBV7-9	NA	TRBJ1-2	NA	TGTGCCAGCAGCTTAGATCGGTCAGGCTACACCTTC	CASSLDRSGYTF
TRBV6-5	NA	TRBJ1-1	NA	TGTGCCAGCATGGAGGGTACGGGCACTGAAGCTTTCTTT	CASMEGTGTEAFF
TRBV5-1	once	TRBJ1-1	NA	TGCGCCAGCAGCTTCGGAGGGCGGACTGAAGCTTTCTTT	CASSFGGRTEAFF
TRBV7-7	NA	TRBJ2-2	NA	TGTGCTAGCAGCGGAGACTTTGTCGGGGAGCTGTTTTTT	CASSGDFVGELFF
TRBV7-2	NA	TRBJ2-1	NA	TGTGCCAGCAGCCCGGGACTCTCCTCCTACAATGAGCAGTTCTTC	CASSPGLSSYNEQFF
TRBV7-2	NA	TRBJ1-1	NA	TGTGCCAGCAGCTTAGTGGGACAGAACACTGAAGCTTTCTTT	CASSLVGQNTEAFF
TRBV6-6	NA	TRBJ1-1	TRBD1	TGTGCCAGCTCCCCGGACAGGGTTAACACTGAAGCTTTCTTT	CASSPDRVNTEAFF
TRBV2	NA	TRBJ1-1	NA	TGTGCCAGCACCAGGATTCAGCGGGGAGCTTTCTTT	CASTRIQRGAFF
TRBV11-2	NA	TRBJ2-7	TRBD2	TGTGCCAGCAGCCGCGCTAGGACTAGCGGGGACTACGAGCAGTACTTC	CASSRARTSGDYEQYF
TRBV2	once	TRBJ2-2	NA	TGTGCCAGCAGCGCTTATTTGTCAGGGGCGGTCACCGGGGAGCTGTTTTTT	CASSAYLSGAVTGELFF
TRBV5-1	NA	TRBJ1-1	TRBD1	TGCGCCAGCAGCTTGGTTGGCCGGGGCAGGGGGCTCGGCACTGAAGCTTTCTTT	CASSLVGRGRGLGTEAFF
TRBV5-4	NA	TRBJ2-1	NA	TGTGCCAGCAGCATAGCGCCACCGAGCTCCTACAATGAGCAGTTCTTC	CASSIAPPSSYNEQFF
TRBV30	NA	TRBJ1-1	NA	TGTGCCTGGAGCCGTAGAACCTCGAACACTGAAGCTTTCTTT	CAWSRRTSNTEAFF
TRBV12-5	NA	TRBJ1-4	NA	TGTGCTAGTTCTTCGGGGGTGGCCAATAATGAAAAACTGTTTTTT	CASSSGVANNEKLFF
TRBV11-3	NA	TRBJ2-3	NA	TGTGCCAGCAGCCCTAGCCCATTGTCAGATACGCAGTATTTT	CASSPSPLSDTQYF
TRBV6-1	NA	TRBJ2-4	NA	TGTGCCAGCAGTGTCCGCGCGGTAGAGAACATTCAGTACTTC	CASSVRAVENIQYF
TRBV5-1	NA	TRBJ1-2	NA	TGCGCCAGCAGCTTGGGGCAGGGTGATTATGGCTACACCTTC	CASSLGQGDYGYTF
TRBV7-2	once	TRBJ2-1	TRBD1	TGTGCCAGCAGCTTAGCGGGGACAGAGGGCAATGAGCAGTTCTTC	CASSLAGTEGNEQFF